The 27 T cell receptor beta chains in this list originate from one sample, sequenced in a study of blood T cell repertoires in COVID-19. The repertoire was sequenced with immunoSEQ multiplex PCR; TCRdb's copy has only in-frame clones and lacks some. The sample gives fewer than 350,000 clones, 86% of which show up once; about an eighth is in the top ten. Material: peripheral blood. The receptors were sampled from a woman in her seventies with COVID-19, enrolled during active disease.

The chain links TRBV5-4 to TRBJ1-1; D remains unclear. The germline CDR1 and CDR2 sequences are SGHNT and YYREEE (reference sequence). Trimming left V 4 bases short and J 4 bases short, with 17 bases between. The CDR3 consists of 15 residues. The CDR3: CASSPDPRGITEAFF. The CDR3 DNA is TGTGCCAGCAGCCCTGACCCCAGAGGGATCACTGAAGCTTTCTTT.

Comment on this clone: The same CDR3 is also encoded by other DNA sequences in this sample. The CDR3 region is CSASRGNEQFF. DNA of the CDR3: TGCAGTGCTTCCCGGGGGAATGAGCAGTTCTTC. V gene TRBV20-1 combines with J gene TRBJ2-1, with D perhaps matching TRBD2 (6 bases). This CDR3 has 11 residues. Trimming pared 5 bases from V and 7 bases from J, leaving 9 bases between. Germline V CDR1 and CDR2: DFQATT, SNEGSKA (reference sequence).

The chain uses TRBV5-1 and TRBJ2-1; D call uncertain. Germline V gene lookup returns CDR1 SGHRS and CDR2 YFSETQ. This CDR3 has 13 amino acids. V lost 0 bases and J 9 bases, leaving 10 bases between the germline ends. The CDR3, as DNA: TGCGCCAGCAGCTTGGATGTCGGCGGTGAGCAGTTCTTC. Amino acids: CASSLDVGGEQFF. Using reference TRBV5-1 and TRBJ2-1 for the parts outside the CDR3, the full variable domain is KAGVTQTPRYLIKTRGQQVTLSCSPISGHRSVSWYQQTPGQGLQFLFEYFSETQRNKGNFPGRFSGRQFSNSRSEMNVSTLELGDSALYLCASSLDVGGEQFFGPGTRLTVL.

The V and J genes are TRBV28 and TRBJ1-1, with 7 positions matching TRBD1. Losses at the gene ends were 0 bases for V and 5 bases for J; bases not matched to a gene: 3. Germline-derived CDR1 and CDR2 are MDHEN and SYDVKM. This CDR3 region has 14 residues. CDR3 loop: CASSLWPGQTEAFF. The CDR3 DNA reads TGTGCCAGCAGTTTATGGCCGGGACAGACTGAAGCTTTCTTT.

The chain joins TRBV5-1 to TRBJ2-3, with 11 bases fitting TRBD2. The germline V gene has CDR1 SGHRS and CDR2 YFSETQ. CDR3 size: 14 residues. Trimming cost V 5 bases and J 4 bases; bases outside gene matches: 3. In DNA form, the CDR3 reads TGCGCCAGCAGACTAGCGGGGGAGGCAGATACGCAGTATTTT. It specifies CASRLAGEADTQYF.

The DNA of the CDR3 is TGCAGCGTTGAGGGTTCAGGGTCTTCGCACTATGGCTACACCTTC. Its translation is CSVEGSGSSHYGYTF. The rearrangement links TRBV29-1 to TRBJ1-2; a possible D gene is TRBD1 (5 bases). The V and J ends lost 3 bases and 3 bases respectively, with 17 bases between them. The CDR3 sequence is 15 residues long. Germline V CDR1 and CDR2: SQVTM, ANQGSEA.

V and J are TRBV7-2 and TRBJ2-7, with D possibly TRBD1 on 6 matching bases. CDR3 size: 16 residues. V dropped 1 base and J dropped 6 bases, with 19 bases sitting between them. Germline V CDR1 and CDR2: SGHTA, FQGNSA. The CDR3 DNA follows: TGTGCCAGCAGCTTAGGCAGGTCGGGGACAAAGGGCGAGCAGTACTTC. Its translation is CASSLGRSGTKGEQYF.

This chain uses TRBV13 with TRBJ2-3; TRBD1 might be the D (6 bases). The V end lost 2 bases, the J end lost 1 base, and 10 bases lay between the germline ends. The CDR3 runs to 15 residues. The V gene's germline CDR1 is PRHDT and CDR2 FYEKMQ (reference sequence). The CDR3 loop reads CASSLKGDGTDTQYF. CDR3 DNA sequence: TGTGCCAGCAGCTTAAAGGGGGACGGCACAGATACGCAGTATTTT.

CDR3 nucleotide sequence: TGTGCCACCAGTGATTTGTTTCTCCGCGGGGACAGGGGAATCTACGAGCAGTACTTC. Amino acid sequence: CATSDLFLRGDRGIYEQYF. The V call is TRBV24-1, the J call TRBJ2-7; the match to TRBD1 covers 10 bases. The V segment lost 0 bases and the J segment 3 bases; nucleotides outside the gene matches: 13. This CDR3 contains 19 residues. Germline CDR1 KGHDR, CDR2 SFDVKD.

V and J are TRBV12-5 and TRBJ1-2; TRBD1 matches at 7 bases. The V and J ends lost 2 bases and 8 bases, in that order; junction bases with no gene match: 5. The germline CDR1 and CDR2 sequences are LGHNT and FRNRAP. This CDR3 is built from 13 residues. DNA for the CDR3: TGTGCTAGTGGTTTGATGACAGGGCACGGCTACACCTTC. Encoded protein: CASGLMTGHGYTF.

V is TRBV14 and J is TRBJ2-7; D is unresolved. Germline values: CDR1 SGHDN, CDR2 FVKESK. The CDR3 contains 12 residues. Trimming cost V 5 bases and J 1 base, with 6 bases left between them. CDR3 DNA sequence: TGTGCCAGCAGCTCCCTTTCCTACGAGCAGTACTTC. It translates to CASSSLSYEQYF.

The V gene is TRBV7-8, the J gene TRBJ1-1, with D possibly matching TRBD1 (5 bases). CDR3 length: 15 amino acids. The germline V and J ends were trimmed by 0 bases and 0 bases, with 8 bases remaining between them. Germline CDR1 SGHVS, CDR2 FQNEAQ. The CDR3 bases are TGTGCCAGCAGCTTAGCGCAGGGTGTGAACACTGAAGCTTTCTTT. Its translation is CASSLAQGVNTEAFF.

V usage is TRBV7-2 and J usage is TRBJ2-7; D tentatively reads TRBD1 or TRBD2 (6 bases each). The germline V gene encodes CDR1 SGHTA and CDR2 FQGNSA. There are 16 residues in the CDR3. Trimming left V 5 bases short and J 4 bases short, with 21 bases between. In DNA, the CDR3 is TGTGCCAGCAGCCTAGGGGGGTGGCGGGGTTTTTACGAGCAGTACTTC. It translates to CASSLGGWRGFYEQYF. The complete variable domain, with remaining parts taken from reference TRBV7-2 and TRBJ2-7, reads GAGVSQSPSNKVTEKGKDVELRCDPISGHTALYWYRQSLGQGLEFLIYFQGNSAPDKSGLPSDRFSAERTGGSVSTLTIQRTQQEDSAVYLCASSLGGWRGFYEQYFGPGTRLTVT.

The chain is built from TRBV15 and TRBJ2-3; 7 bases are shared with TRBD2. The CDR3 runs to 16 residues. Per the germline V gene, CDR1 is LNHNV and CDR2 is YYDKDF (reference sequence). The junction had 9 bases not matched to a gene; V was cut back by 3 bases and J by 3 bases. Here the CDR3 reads CATSSPRREFTDTQYF. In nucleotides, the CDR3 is TGTGCCACCAGCAGCCCAAGGCGGGAGTTTACAGATACGCAGTATTTT.

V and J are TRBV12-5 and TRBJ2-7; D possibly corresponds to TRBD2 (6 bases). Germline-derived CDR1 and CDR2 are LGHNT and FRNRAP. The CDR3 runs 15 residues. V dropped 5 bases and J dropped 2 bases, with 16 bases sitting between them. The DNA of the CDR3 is TGTGCTAGTGGTCACGCCGGGACTGGTGCCTACGAGCAGTACTTC. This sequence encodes CASGHAGTGAYEQYF.

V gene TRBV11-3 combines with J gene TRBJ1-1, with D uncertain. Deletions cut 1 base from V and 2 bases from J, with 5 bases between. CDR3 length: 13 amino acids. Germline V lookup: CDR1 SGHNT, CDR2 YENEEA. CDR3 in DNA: TGTGCCAGCAGCTTAGGGGCTAACACTGAAGCTTTCTTT. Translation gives CASSLGANTEAFF.

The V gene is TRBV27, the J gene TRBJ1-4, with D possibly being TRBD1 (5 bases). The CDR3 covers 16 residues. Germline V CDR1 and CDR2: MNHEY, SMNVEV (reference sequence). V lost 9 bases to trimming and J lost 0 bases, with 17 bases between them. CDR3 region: CARPLRGVATNEKLFF. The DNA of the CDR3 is TGTGCCAGACCCCTAAGGGGTGTCGCAACTAATGAAAAACTGTTTTTT. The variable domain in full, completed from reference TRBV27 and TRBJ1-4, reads EAQVTQNPRYLITVTGKKLTVTCSQNMNHEYMSWYRQDPGLGLRQIYYSMNVEVTDKGDVPEGYKVSRKEKRNFPLILESPSPNQTSLYFCARPLRGVATNEKLFFGSGTQLSVL.

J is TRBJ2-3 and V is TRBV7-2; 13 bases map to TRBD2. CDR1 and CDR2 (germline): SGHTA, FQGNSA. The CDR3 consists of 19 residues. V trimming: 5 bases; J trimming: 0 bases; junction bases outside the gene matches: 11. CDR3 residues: CASSRPGLAGASSTDTQYF. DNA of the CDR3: TGTGCCAGCAGCCGCCCCGGACTAGCGGGGGCTTCTAGCACAGATACGCAGTATTTT.

The CDR3 sequence is CASSVNTGQLYNEQFF. CDR3 in DNA: TGTGCCAGCAGCGTAAATACGGGACAGCTTTACAATGAGCAGTTCTTC. V usage is TRBV6-2 or TRBV6-3 and J usage is TRBJ2-1, with TRBD1 identical over 7 bases. Unmatched junction bases numbered 12, after V lost 6 bases and J lost 4 bases. The CDR3 contains 16 residues. Germline-derived CDR1 and CDR2 are MNHEY and SVGEGT.

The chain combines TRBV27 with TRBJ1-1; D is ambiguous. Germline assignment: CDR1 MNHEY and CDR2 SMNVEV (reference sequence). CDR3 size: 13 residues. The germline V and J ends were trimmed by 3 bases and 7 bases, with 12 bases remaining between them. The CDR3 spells CASSLTRPGEAFF. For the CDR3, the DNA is TGTGCCAGCAGTTTGACTAGACCAGGTGAAGCTTTCTTT.

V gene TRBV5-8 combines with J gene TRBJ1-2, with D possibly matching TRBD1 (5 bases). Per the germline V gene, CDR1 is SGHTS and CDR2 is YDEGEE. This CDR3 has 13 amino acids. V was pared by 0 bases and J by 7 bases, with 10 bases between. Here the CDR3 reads CASSLDGGGGYTF. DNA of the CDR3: TGTGCCAGCAGCTTGGACGGCGGGGGTGGCTACACCTTC. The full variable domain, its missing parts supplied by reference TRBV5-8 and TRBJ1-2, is EAGVTQSPTHLIKTRGQQATLRCSPISGHTSVYWYQQALGLGLQFLLWYDEGEERNRGNFPPRFSGRQFPNYSSELNVNALELEDSALYLCASSLDGGGGYTFGSGTRLTVV.

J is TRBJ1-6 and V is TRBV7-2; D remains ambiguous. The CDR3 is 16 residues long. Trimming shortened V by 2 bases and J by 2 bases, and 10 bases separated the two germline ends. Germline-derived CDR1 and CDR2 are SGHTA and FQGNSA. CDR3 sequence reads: CASSLRGKAYNSPLHF. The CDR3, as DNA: TGTGCCAGCAGCTTAAGAGGGAAGGCCTATAATTCACCCCTCCACTTT.

The CDR3 DNA reads as TGTGCCAGCAGTGTTAGCTCTTCTGACTATGGCTACACCTTC. Translating gives CASSVSSSDYGYTF. The rearrangement joins TRBV2 to TRBJ1-2, with unresolved D. The CDR3 covers 14 residues. Trimming removed 4 bases from V and 3 bases from J, with 12 bases in between. From germline, CDR1 is SNHLY and CDR2 FYNNEI.

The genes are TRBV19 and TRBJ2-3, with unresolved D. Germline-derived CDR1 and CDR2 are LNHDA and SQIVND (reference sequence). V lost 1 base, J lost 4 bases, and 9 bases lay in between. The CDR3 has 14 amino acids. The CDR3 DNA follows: TGTGCCAGTAGTATAGGGCTAGATGCAGATACGCAGTATTTT. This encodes CASSIGLDADTQYF.

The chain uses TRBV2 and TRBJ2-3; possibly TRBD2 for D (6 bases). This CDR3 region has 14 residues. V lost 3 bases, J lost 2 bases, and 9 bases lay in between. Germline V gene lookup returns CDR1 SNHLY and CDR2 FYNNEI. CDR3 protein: CASSERRDTDTQYF. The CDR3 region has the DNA TGTGCCAGCAGTGAGCGGCGGGACACAGATACGCAGTATTTT.

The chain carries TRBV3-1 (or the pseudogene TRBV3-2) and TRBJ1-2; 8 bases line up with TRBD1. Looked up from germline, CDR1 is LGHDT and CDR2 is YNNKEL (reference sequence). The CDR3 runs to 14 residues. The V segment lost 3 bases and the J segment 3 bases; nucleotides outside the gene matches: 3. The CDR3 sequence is CASSHRGLDYGYTF. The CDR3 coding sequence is TGTGCCAGCAGCCACAGGGGGCTCGACTATGGCTACACCTTC.

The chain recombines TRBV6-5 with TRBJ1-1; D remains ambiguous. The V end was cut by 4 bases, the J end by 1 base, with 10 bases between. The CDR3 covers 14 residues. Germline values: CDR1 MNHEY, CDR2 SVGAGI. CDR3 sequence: CASSSRESNTEAFF. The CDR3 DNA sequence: TGTGCCAGCAGTTCCCGGGAATCGAACACTGAAGCTTTCTTT.